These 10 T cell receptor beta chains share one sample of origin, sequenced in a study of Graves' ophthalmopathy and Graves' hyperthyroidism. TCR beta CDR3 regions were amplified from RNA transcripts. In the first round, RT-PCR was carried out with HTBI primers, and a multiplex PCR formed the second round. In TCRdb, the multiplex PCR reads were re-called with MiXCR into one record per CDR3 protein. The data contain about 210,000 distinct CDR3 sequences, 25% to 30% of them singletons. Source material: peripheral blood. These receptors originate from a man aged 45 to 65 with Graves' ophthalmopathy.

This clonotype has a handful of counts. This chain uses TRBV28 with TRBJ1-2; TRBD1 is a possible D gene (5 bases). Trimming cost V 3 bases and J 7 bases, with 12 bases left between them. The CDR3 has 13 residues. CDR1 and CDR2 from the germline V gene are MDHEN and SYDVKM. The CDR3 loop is CASSLIRAFGYTF. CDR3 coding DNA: TGTGCCAGCAGTTTGATCAGGGCCTTTGGCTACACCTTC.

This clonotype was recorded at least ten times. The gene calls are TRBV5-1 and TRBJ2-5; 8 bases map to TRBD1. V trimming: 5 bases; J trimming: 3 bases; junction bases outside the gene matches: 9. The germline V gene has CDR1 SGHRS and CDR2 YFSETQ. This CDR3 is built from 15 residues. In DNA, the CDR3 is TGCGCCAGCAGAACGGACAGGGCGGGGAAAGAGACCCAGTACTTC. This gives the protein CASRTDRAGKETQYF.

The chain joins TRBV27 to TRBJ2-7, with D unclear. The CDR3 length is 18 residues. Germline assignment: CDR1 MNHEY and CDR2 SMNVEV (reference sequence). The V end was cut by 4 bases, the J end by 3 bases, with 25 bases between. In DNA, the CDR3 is TGTGCCAGCAGTTGGGGAAGTAGAACTCCTACAGCAATCTACGAGCAGTACTTC. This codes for CASSWGSRTPTAIYEQYF.

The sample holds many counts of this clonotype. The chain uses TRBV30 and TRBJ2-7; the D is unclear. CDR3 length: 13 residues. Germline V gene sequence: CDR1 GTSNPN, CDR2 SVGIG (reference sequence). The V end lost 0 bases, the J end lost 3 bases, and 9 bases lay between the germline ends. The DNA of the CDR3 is TGTGCCTGGAGTGTACTGAGGAGCTACGAGCAGTACTTC. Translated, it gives CAWSVLRSYEQYF.

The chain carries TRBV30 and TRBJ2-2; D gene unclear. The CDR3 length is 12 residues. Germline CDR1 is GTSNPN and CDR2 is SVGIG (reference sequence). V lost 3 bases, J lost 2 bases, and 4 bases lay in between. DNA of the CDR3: TGTGCCTGGAGCATAAACACCGGGGAGCTGTTTTTT. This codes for CAWSINTGELFF.

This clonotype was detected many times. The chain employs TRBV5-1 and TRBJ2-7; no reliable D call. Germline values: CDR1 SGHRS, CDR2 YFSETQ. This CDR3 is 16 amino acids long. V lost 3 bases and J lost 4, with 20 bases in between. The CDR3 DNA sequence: TGCGCCAGCAGCTCGTATGTCCGGGCCGACGCATACGAGCAGTACTTC. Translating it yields CASSSYVRADAYEQYF.

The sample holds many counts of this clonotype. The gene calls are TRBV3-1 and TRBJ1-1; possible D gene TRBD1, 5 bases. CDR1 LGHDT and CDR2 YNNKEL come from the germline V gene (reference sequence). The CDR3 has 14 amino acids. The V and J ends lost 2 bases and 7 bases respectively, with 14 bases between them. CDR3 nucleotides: TGTGCCAGCAGCCAACCCGGGACGGCTAGTGAAGCTTTCTTT. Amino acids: CASSQPGTASEAFF.

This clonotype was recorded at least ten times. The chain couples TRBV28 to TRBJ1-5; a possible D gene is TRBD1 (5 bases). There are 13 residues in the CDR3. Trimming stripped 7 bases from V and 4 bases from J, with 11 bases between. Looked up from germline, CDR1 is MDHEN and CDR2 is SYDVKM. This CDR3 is CASMTAGNQPQHF. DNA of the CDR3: TGTGCCAGCATGACCGCAGGGAATCAGCCCCAGCATTTT.

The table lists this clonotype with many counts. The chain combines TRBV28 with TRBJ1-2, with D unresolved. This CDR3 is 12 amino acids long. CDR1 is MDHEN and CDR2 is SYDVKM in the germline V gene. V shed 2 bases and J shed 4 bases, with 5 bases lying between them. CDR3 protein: CASSLNSYGYTF. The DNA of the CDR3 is TGTGCCAGCAGTTTAAACAGCTATGGCTACACCTTC.

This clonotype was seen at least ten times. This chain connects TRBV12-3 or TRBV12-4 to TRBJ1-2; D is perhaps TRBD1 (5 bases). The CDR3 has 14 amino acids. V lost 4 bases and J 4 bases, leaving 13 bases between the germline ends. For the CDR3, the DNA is TGTGCCAGCAGTTGGGACTTATCCTCCTATGGCTACACCTTC. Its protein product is CASSWDLSSYGYTF.